These 22 T cell receptor beta chains were sequenced from one sample in a study of siplizumab effects on memory and regulatory T cells. Clones were read by immunoSEQ multiplex PCR, and TCRdb kept only the in-frame ones, dropping some. Among approximately 100,000 clones listed, around 90% were seen once. The sample was non-Treg CD4+ T cells sorted from blood. These TCRs come from a human donor in good health.

The chain employs TRBV28 and TRBJ1-5, with TRBD1 matching over 7 bases. CDR3 size: 14 residues. From germline, CDR1 is MDHEN and CDR2 SYDVKM. V lost 9 bases to trimming and J lost 5 bases; unmatched junction nucleotides: 10. The CDR3 reads CASSRDSLYQPQHF. The CDR3 DNA reads as TGTGCCAGTTCCCGGGACAGCCTTTATCAGCCCCAGCATTTT.

The gene calls are TRBV5-1 and TRBJ2-1; the D is unclear. The CDR3 length is 12 residues. Trimming shortened V by 6 bases and J by 8 bases, and 12 bases separated the two germline ends. Germline V gene sequence: CDR1 SGHRS, CDR2 YFSETQ. Written as DNA, the CDR3 is TGCGCCAGCAAGGACCCCTGGGATGAGCAGTTCTTC. Translating gives CASKDPWDEQFF.

The chain combines TRBV5-6 with TRBJ2-1; D not certain. Germline lookup yields CDR1 SGHDT and CDR2 YYEEEE. There are 15 residues in the CDR3. V was pared by 0 bases and J by 4 bases, with 11 bases between. The CDR3 DNA reads as TGTGCCAGCAGCTTGGACGTCGGACCATACAATGAGCAGTTCTTC. This gives the protein CASSLDVGPYNEQFF.

The chain combines TRBV7-9 with TRBJ1-2, with D hard to call. Germline lookup yields CDR1 SEHNR and CDR2 FQNEAQ (reference sequence). V lost 0 bases and J 5 bases, leaving 16 bases between the germline ends. This CDR3 region has 16 residues. CDR3 region: CASSLATADGRYGYTF. In nucleotides, the CDR3 is TGTGCCAGCAGCTTAGCGACGGCCGATGGGCGGTATGGCTACACCTTC.

The CDR3: CASSLGLAGGISTDTQYF. Written as DNA, the CDR3 is TGCGCCAGCAGCTTGGGACTAGCGGGGGGAATTAGCACAGATACGCAGTATTTT. The chain carries TRBV5-1 and TRBJ2-3, with 13 bases lining up with TRBD2. Germline V CDR1 and CDR2: SGHRS, YFSETQ. This CDR3 has 18 amino acids. The V segment lost 0 bases and the J segment 0 bases; nucleotides outside the gene matches: 4.

The chain carries TRBV30 and TRBJ1-5; 8 bases fit TRBD1. V shed 3 bases, J shed 0 bases, and the junction held 10 bases outside the gene matches. The CDR3 contains 17 residues. Germline V lookup: CDR1 GTSNPN, CDR2 SVGIG (reference sequence). The CDR3 loop is CAWSPDRGGHSNQPQHF. The CDR3 nucleotides are TGTGCCTGGAGCCCAGACAGGGGCGGACATAGCAATCAGCCCCAGCATTTT.

About this clone: This CDR3 is also generated by other DNA sequences in the sample. The chain uses TRBV5-4 and TRBJ1-1; tentative D call: TRBD1 (5 bases). CDR3 size: 14 residues. Germline V gives CDR1 SGHNT, CDR2 YYREEE (reference sequence). V was clipped by 5 bases and J by 1 base, with 12 bases between them. The CDR3 loop is CASREGQENTEAFF. The CDR3 DNA sequence: TGTGCCAGCAGAGAGGGGCAGGAGAACACTGAAGCTTTCTTT.

V and J are TRBV19 and TRBJ1-5; tentatively, D is TRBD1 (5 bases). The germline V and J ends were trimmed by 4 bases and 7 bases, with 14 bases remaining between them. Germline-derived CDR1 and CDR2 are LNHDA and SQIVND (reference sequence). This CDR3 is 14 amino acids long. The CDR3 region is CASSKSGFGQPQHF. DNA of the CDR3: TGTGCCAGTAGTAAATCAGGGTTCGGACAGCCCCAGCATTTT.

DNA for the CDR3: TGTGCCAGCAGCTTCCTGGGAATGAACACTGAAGCTTTCTTT. Protein product: CASSFLGMNTEAFF. This chain connects TRBV13 to TRBJ1-1; unclear D gene. Trimming shortened V by 3 bases and J by 0 bases, and 8 bases separated the two germline ends. Germline V gene sequence: CDR1 PRHDT, CDR2 FYEKMQ (reference sequence). CDR3 length: 14 residues.

The J gene is TRBJ2-3, the V gene TRBV5-1; D possibly corresponds to TRBD2 (5 bases). Trimming took off 0 bases at V and 5 bases at J, with 10 bases between the two ends. This CDR3 contains 14 residues. The V gene's germline CDR1 is SGHRS and CDR2 YFSETQ. CDR3: CASSLDTEGDTQYF. In nucleotides, the CDR3 is TGCGCCAGCAGCTTGGATACCGAGGGAGATACGCAGTATTTT.

V usage is TRBV7-9 and J usage is TRBJ1-4, with 7 positions matching TRBD1. Germline-derived CDR1 and CDR2 are SEHNR and FQNEAQ (reference sequence). V lost 5 bases to trimming and J lost 0 bases; unmatched junction nucleotides: 3. The CDR3 runs 15 residues. This CDR3 reads CASSPQGATNEKLFF. Here the CDR3 DNA reads TGTGCCAGCAGCCCTCAGGGGGCAACTAATGAAAAACTGTTTTTT.

The J gene is TRBJ2-7, the V gene TRBV6-1, with TRBD2 identical over 8 bases. Germline V gene lookup returns CDR1 MNHNS and CDR2 SASEGT. Losses at the gene ends were 6 bases for V and 1 base for J; bases not matched to a gene: 8. The CDR3 is made up of 15 amino acids. The CDR3 protein is CASSYSSGPSYEQYF. The CDR3 nucleotides are TGTGCCAGCAGCTATTCTAGCGGGCCATCCTACGAGCAGTACTTC.

This clone was recorded once. The chain employs TRBV28 and TRBJ2-7; D is undetermined. The V gene's germline CDR1 is MDHEN and CDR2 SYDVKM. There are 13 residues in the CDR3. The germline V and J ends were trimmed by 5 bases and 4 bases, with 12 bases remaining between them. The CDR3 protein is CASSGQLLYEQYF. The CDR3 DNA sequence: TGTGCCAGCAGTGGGCAACTACTATACGAGCAGTACTTC.

This chain connects TRBV7-3 to TRBJ2-2; 11 positions agree with TRBD2. This CDR3 spans 15 amino acids. V dropped 2 bases and J dropped 7; count of bases not matched to a gene: 3. Germline V lookup: CDR1 SGHTA, CDR2 FQGTGA. The CDR3 region has the DNA TGTGCCAGCAGCTTAGCTGGGACTAGCGGCGGGGAGCTGTTTTTT. Amino acid sequence: CASSLAGTSGGELFF.

J is TRBJ2-7 and V is TRBV11-3, with D perhaps given as TRBD1 or TRBD2 (6 bases each). The V gene lost 6 bases and the J gene lost 2 bases, with 11 bases spanning the gap. The CDR3 length is 13 residues. The V gene's germline CDR1 is SGHNT and CDR2 YENEEA. The CDR3 here is CASRRDKTYEQYF. The CDR3 region has the DNA TGTGCCAGCAGGCGGGACAAAACCTACGAGCAGTACTTC.

The V and J genes are TRBV7-9 and TRBJ2-3; 7 nucleotides align to TRBD2. This CDR3 region has 16 residues. Germline V gene lookup returns CDR1 SEHNR and CDR2 FQNEAQ (reference sequence). J was trimmed by 2 bases and V by 7 bases; bases with no gene match: 12. This CDR3 is CASIDRTRRDTDTQYF. The CDR3 DNA reads TGTGCCAGCATCGACCGGACTAGGAGAGACACAGATACGCAGTATTTT.

The chain is built from TRBV4-2 and TRBJ2-3; 7 positions agree with TRBD2. Germline CDR1 is LGHNA and CDR2 is YNFKEQ. V dropped 3 bases and J dropped 1; count of bases not matched to a gene: 7. This CDR3 spans 16 amino acids. CDR3 DNA sequence: TGTGCCAGCAGCCACGGTGGAACTAGCGGCACAGATACGCAGTATTTT. Amino acid sequence: CASSHGGTSGTDTQYF.

V usage is TRBV2 and J usage is TRBJ2-1, with 7 positions matching TRBD2. Germline V gene data show CDR1 as SNHLY and CDR2 as FYNNEI. The CDR3 is 16 residues long. V trimming: 1 base; J trimming: 8 bases; junction bases outside the gene matches: 11. The CDR3 nucleotides read TGTGCCAGCAGTGAAGATGCGGGAGCCCCTAACGATGAGCAGTTCTTC. It yields the protein CASSEDAGAPNDEQFF. Full variable domain (rest looked up from reference TRBV2 and TRBJ2-1): EPEVTQTPSHQVTQMGQEVILRCVPISNHLYFYWYRQILGQKVEFLVSFYNNEISEKSEIFDDQFSVERPDGSNFTLKIRSTKLEDSAMYFCASSEDAGAPNDEQFFGPGTRLTVL.

The chain employs TRBV19 and TRBJ1-3; no definite D call. V lost 3 bases and J 6 bases, leaving 27 bases between the germline ends. This CDR3 spans 19 amino acids. Germline lookup yields CDR1 LNHDA and CDR2 SQIVND (reference sequence). The CDR3, as DNA: TGTGCCAGTAGTATTATTGGTCTTGTGCAGGACCTCGAGGAAAACACCATATATTTT. Encoded protein: CASSIIGLVQDLEENTIYF.

The V and J genes are TRBV14 and TRBJ1-2, with a weak D call TRBD1 (5 bases). The ends were cut back, 0 bases at V and 6 bases at J, with 11 bases in the middle. This CDR3 has 14 residues. In germline, CDR1 is SGHDN, CDR2 FVKESK. The CDR3 sequence: CASSQDTRAHGYTF. The CDR3 nucleotides are TGTGCCAGCAGCCAAGATACCAGGGCCCATGGCTACACCTTC.

The chain couples TRBV6-5 to TRBJ2-1; D possibly matches TRBD1 or TRBD2 (8 bases each). The CDR3 covers 15 residues. Trimming took 6 bases from V and 7 from J, leaving 19 bases between them. Germline V gene lookup returns CDR1 MNHEY and CDR2 SVGAGI. The CDR3 is CASRQGGTSLNEQFF. The CDR3 nucleotides read TGTGCCAGCAGACAGGGGGGGACTAGTCTGAATGAGCAGTTCTTC.

This chain joins TRBV18 and TRBJ2-5; the D gene is possibly TRBD1 (5 bases). In germline, CDR1 is KGHSH, CDR2 LQKENI. V shed 0 bases and J shed 1 base, with 9 bases lying between them. This CDR3 comprises 15 residues. As DNA, the CDR3 is TGTGCCAGCTCACCACCGGGGCGGACCCAAGAGACCCAGTACTTC. As protein: CASSPPGRTQETQYF.